Listed below are T cell receptor beta chains from one sample, sequenced in a study of Graves' ophthalmopathy and Graves' hyperthyroidism. From the multiplex PCR reads, TCRdb called clonotypes with MiXCR, one entry per CDR3 protein. The table includes hundreds of thousands of distinct CDR3 sequences, 20% to 25% detected once. The sequenced sample was peripheral blood. The receptors here all came from a woman aged 18 to 35 with stable Graves' hyperthyroidism. CDR3s include the opening cysteine and the closing phenylalanine or tryptophan. The order of the fields is D gene, clone size, V gene, J gene, CDR3 DNA, CDR3 protein. A D gene is named only where the DNA matches it firmly. Only some rows state a clone size, as once, few, many or a class for expanded clones.

>TRBD2|many|TRBV2|TRBJ2-5
TGTGCCAGCAGCGAACTAGCGCTTGGGGAGACCCAGTACTTC
CASSELALGETQYF
>-|many|TRBV2|TRBJ1-2
TGTGCCAGCACTCAAGCAAATGGGCCTTATGGCTACACCTTC
CASTQANGPYGYTF
>-|many|TRBV5-1|TRBJ1-5
TGCGCCAGCAGCCCTACAGGGTTAGATCAGCCCCAGCATTTT
CASSPTGLDQPQHF
>TRBD2|many|TRBV20-1|TRBJ2-7
TGCAGTGCTAGAGTGCCCCTAGCGGGGAGGGTCGACGAGCAGTACTTC
CSARVPLAGRVDEQYF
>-|-|TRBV12-3/TRBV12-4|TRBJ2-2
TGTGCCAGCTACTCAGGGGCCAATTTCGTCGGGGAGCTGTTTTTT
CASYSGANFVGELFF
>-|many|TRBV20-1|TRBJ2-7
TGCAGTGCTAGGCCCAGGAGGGGGGGGAACGAGCAGTACTTC
CSARPRRGGNEQYF
>-|many|TRBV4-1|TRBJ2-5
TGCGCCAGCAGCCAAGAGGCGGACAACCAAGAGACCCAGTACTTC
CASSQEADNQETQYF
>TRBD1|-|TRBV28|TRBJ2-7
TGTGCCAGCAGTGGACCCGGGACAGCCTACGAGCAGTACTTC
CASSGPGTAYEQYF
>-|many|TRBV20-1|TRBJ2-2
TGCAGTGCGATCGACACCGGGGAACTGTTTTTT
CSAIDTGELFF
>-|many|TRBV20-1|TRBJ1-1
TGCAGTGCACTCGAACATATGAACACTGAAGCTTTCTTT
CSALEHMNTEAFF
>-|-|TRBV28|TRBJ1-5
TGTGCCAGCAAACAGGGCACCAATCAGCCCCAGCATTTT
CASKQGTNQPQHF
>TRBD1|-|TRBV20-1|TRBJ1-1
TGCAGTGCTAACCGGGACAGGGTAATGGGCACTGAAGCTTTCTTT
CSANRDRVMGTEAFF
>-|many|TRBV20-1|TRBJ1-1
TGCAGTGCTAACCGAGGGGGGGACACTGAAGCTTTCTTT
CSANRGGDTEAFF
>-|-|TRBV24-1|TRBJ2-2
TGTGCCACCAGTGTGTCATCGAACACCGGGGAGCTGTTTTTT
CATSVSSNTGELFF
>TRBD1|many|TRBV29-1|TRBJ1-2
TGCAGCGTTAGGCCGGGACAGGGGGTTGCTAACTATGGCTACACCTTC
CSVRPGQGVANYGYTF
>-|many|TRBV19|TRBJ1-1
TGTGCCAGTAGGCGGGTGGGCGTGAACACTGAAGCTTTCTTT
CASRRVGVNTEAFF
>TRBD2|-|TRBV6-1|TRBJ2-7
TGTGCCAGCAGGAGGGAGGGGAGCTCCTACGAGCAGTACTTC
CASRREGSSYEQYF
>-|-|TRBV10-3|TRBJ2-5
TGTGCCATCAGTCTCGGGGGCCGGGAGACCCAGTACTTC
CAISLGGRETQYF
>-|many|TRBV14|TRBJ1-1
TGTGCCAGCAGCCAAGAGGGCCCGGCTAACACTGAAGCTTTCTTT
CASSQEGPANTEAFF
>-|many|TRBV20-1|TRBJ2-7
TGCAGTGCTAGAGAGGAAGCCTACGAGCAGTACTTC
CSAREEAYEQYF
>-|-|TRBV28|TRBJ2-7
TGTGCCAGCAGCTTTCCGGGACGGATGTCCTACGAGCAGTACTTC
CASSFPGRMSYEQYF
>-|many|TRBV27|TRBJ2-7
TGTGCCAGCAGTTCACGGATCTCATACGAGCAGTACTTC
CASSSRISYEQYF
>-|-|TRBV19|TRBJ1-5
TGTGCCAGTACGACCTCAGGGGATCAGCCCCAGCATTTT
CASTTSGDQPQHF
>-|-|TRBV19|TRBJ1-1
TGTGCCAGTAGTATAGACAGGGCAGGGGAAGAAGCTTTCTTT
CASSIDRAGEEAFF
>-|many|TRBV6-5|TRBJ2-5
TGTGCCAGCCGGCTACGTGGCGGGACCTTGGAAGAGACCCAGTACTTC
CASRLRGGTLEETQYF
>TRBD1|many|TRBV20-1|TRBJ2-5
TGCAGTGTTTCGGGACAGGGATCGAAGACCCAGTACTTC
CSVSGQGSKTQYF
>-|many|TRBV15|TRBJ2-7
TGTGCCACCAGCAGAGATGGGGGGGCTGCCTACGAGCAGTACTTC
CATSRDGGAAYEQYF
>-|many|TRBV20-1|TRBJ2-7
TGCAGTGCTAGTATCCGCGAGCAGTACTTC
CSASIREQYF
>-|many|TRBV28|TRBJ1-2
TGTGCCAGCAGTTTAAGGGACACCCTCGGTTGTTTCTTC
CASSLRDTLGCFF
>-|many|TRBV7-2|TRBJ2-7
TGTGCCAGCAGATCGACAGCAACTTCCTACGAGCAGTACTTC
CASRSTATSYEQYF
>-|few|TRBV27|TRBJ2-5
TGTGCCAGCAGTTTAAGTGGGGGATCCCAAGAGACCCAGTACTTC
CASSLSGGSQETQYF
>-|few|TRBV30|TRBJ1-2
TGTGCCTGGAGTGTAACTGGTTACTATGGCTACACCTTC
CAWSVTGYYGYTF
>-|once|TRBV12-3/TRBV12-4|TRBJ1-2
TGTGCCAGCAGTTACTCGATAGGACAGACCTATGGCTACACCTTC
CASSYSIGQTYGYTF
>TRBD2|many|TRBV30|TRBJ2-7
TGTGCCTGGAGTGTTGGGGGGAGGGCCATCTACGAGCAGTACTTC
CAWSVGGRAIYEQYF
>TRBD2|many|TRBV24-1|TRBJ2-2
TGTGCCACCAGTGATATAGGACTAGCGCCCGGGGAGCTGTTTTTT
CATSDIGLAPGELFF
>TRBD1|many|TRBV20-1|TRBJ2-7
TGCAGTGCTAGAGGACAGGGGGCGGGATCCTACGAGCAGTACTTC
CSARGQGAGSYEQYF
>TRBD1|few|TRBV6-1|TRBJ1-1
TGTGCCAGCAGTCCCCGACAGGGATCTTTGAACACTGAAGCTTTCTTT
CASSPRQGSLNTEAFF